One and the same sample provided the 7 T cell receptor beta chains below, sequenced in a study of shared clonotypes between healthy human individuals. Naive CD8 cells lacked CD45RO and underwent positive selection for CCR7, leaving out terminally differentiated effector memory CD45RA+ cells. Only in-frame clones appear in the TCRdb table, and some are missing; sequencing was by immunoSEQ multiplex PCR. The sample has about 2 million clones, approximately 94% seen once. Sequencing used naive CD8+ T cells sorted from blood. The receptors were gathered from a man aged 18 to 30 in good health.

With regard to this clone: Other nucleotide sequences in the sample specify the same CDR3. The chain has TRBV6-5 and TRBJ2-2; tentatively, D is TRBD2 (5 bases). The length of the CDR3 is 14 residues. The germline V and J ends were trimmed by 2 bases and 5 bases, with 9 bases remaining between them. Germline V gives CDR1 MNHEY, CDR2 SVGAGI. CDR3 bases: TGTGCCAGCAGTTACGGTCCGGGGACCGGGGAGCTGTTTTTT. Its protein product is CASSYGPGTGELFF.

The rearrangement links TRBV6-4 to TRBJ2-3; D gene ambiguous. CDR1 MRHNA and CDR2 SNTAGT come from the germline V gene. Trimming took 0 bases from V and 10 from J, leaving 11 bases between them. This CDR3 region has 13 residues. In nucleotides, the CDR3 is TGTGCCAGCAGTGACTCTCTTGTCTCTCCGCAGTATTTT. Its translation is CASSDSLVSPQYF.

In DNA form, the CDR3 reads TGTGCCAGCAGCTTAGCTCTCACTGAAGCTTTCTTT. It yields the protein CASSLALTEAFF. The V and J genes are TRBV7-9 and TRBJ1-1; no clear D. Germline assignment: CDR1 SEHNR and CDR2 FQNEAQ (reference sequence). This CDR3 has 12 amino acids. With 0 bases removed from V and 4 bases from J, the gap between germline ends came to 3 bases.

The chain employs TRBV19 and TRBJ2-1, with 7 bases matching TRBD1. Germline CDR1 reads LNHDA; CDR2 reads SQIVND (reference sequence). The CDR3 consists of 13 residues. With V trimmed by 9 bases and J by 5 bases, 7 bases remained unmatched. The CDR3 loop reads CARDRAPHNEQFF. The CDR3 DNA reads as TGTGCCAGAGACAGGGCGCCCCACAATGAGCAGTTCTTC.

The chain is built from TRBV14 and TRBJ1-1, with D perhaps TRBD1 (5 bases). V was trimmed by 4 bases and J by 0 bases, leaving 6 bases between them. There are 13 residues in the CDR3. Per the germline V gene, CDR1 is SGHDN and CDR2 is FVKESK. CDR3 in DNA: TGTGCCAGCAGCCGGACATTGAACACTGAAGCTTTCTTT. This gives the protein CASSRTLNTEAFF.

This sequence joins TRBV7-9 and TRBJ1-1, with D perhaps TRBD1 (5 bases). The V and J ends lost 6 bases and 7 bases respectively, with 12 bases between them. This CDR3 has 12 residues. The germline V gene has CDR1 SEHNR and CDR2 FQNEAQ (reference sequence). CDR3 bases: TGTGCCAGCAGGATGGGCGGGGGTGAAGCTTTCTTT. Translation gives CASRMGGGEAFF.

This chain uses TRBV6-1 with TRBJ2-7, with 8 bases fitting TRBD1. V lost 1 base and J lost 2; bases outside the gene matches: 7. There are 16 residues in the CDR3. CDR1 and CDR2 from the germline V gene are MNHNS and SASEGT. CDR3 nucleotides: TGTGCCAGCAGTGAAGGGGCCGGGACAGGAACCTACGAGCAGTACTTC. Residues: CASSEGAGTGTYEQYF.